These 10 T cell receptor beta chains came from one sample sequenced in a study of T cells in Graves' hyperthyroidism and ophthalmopathy. RNA transcripts served as the template for amplifying TCR beta CDR3 regions. HTBI primers were the set used in a first-round RT-PCR of the TCR CDR3. TCRdb itself ran the multiplex PCR reads through MiXCR, one entry per CDR3 protein. The sample comprises about 560,000 distinct CDR3 sequences, 16% of which are singletons, and approximately 18% rests with the top ten. The specimen was blood. Receptors were obtained from a woman in her late teens or twenties with Graves' hyperthyroidism.

The CDR3 bases are TGTGCCAGCAGCCACCCCTCGGACGAGCAGTACTTC. Translating gives CASSHPSDEQYF. The chain links TRBV3-1 to TRBJ2-7, with D uncertain. V dropped 3 bases and J dropped 5 bases, with 8 bases sitting between them. Germline loops: CDR1 LGHDT, CDR2 YNNKEL (reference sequence). The length of the CDR3 is 12 residues.

This rearrangement joins TRBV28 to TRBJ2-2, with a possible D match to TRBD1 (6 bases). The CDR3 has 14 residues. Germline-derived CDR1 and CDR2 are MDHEN and SYDVKM. V lost 5 bases, J lost 8 bases, and 15 bases lay in between. The CDR3 DNA sequence: TGTGCCAGCAGTACGCCTCTCAGGGGAGGGGAGCTGTTTTTT. Translated, it gives CASSTPLRGGELFF.

The gene calls are TRBV28 and TRBJ2-7; D is perhaps TRBD2 (6 bases). This CDR3 has 14 amino acids. V shed 7 bases and J shed 4 bases, with 17 bases lying between them. The germline V gene encodes CDR1 MDHEN and CDR2 SYDVKM. CDR3 sequence: CASTSFREPYEQYF. In DNA form, the CDR3 reads TGTGCCAGCACCTCGTTTCGGGAGCCTTACGAGCAGTACTTC.

J is TRBJ2-2 and V is TRBV7-9; 10 bases match TRBD1. Trimming took 6 bases from V and 1 from J; bases not matched to a gene: 5. CDR1 is SEHNR and CDR2 is FQNEAQ in the germline V gene (reference sequence). The CDR3 runs 16 residues. CDR3 sequence (DNA): TGTGCCAGCAGTACCTGGGACAGGGGGAACACCGGGGAGCTGTTTTTT. It is translated as CASSTWDRGNTGELFF.

This clonotype was seen many times. CDR3 nucleotide sequence: TGCAGCGTTAAGGACAGGGGAAACACCGGGGAGCTGTTTTTT. Amino acid sequence: CSVKDRGNTGELFF. The rearrangement uses TRBV29-1 and TRBJ2-2; TRBD1 matches 9 bases. Germline CDR1 is SQVTM and CDR2 is ANQGSEA. Germline trimming cut 5 bases from V and 2 bases from J; bases unmatched to any gene: 3. This CDR3 region has 14 residues.

This clonotype showed up many times. Germline and junction disagree at one end, which may indicate a read error. V and J are TRBV3-1 and TRBJ1-1, with 7 bases aligning to TRBD1. The germline V gene has CDR1 LGHDT and CDR2 YNNKEL (reference sequence). The CDR3 sequence is 15 residues long. The CDR3, as DNA: TGTGCCAGCAGGCAAGATGACAGGGCGAACACTGAAGCTTTCTTT. Its protein is CASRQDDRANTEAFF.

V is TRBV20-1 and J is TRBJ1-2; no definite D call. Trimming removed 1 base from V and 3 bases from J, with 18 bases in between. This CDR3 contains 16 residues. Germline CDR1 and CDR2: DFQATT and SNEGSKA (reference sequence). The CDR3 reads CSARAPSQDGYYGYTF. The CDR3 region has the DNA TGCAGTGCTAGAGCCCCTTCCCAGGACGGGTACTATGGCTACACCTTC.

This clonotype was counted a few times. The chain uses TRBV3-1 and TRBJ1-1; D remains unclear. CDR3 length: 15 residues. The germline V and J ends were trimmed by 1 base and 4 bases, with 13 bases remaining between them. The germline V gene encodes CDR1 LGHDT and CDR2 YNNKEL (reference sequence). CDR3 nucleotides: TGTGCCAGCAGCCAAGTTATCCGAGCAGGCACTGAAGCTTTCTTT. It is translated as CASSQVIRAGTEAFF.

The chain is built from TRBV19 and TRBJ2-5; D perhaps matches TRBD2 (7 bases). The CDR3 is 17 residues long. Germline CDR1 LNHDA, CDR2 SQIVND (reference sequence). V lost 5 bases and J lost 2, with 21 bases in between. CDR3 nucleotide sequence: TGTGCCAGTAGTCACGGAGGGGGGGGCCCGTGGCAAGAGACCCAGTACTTC. Its protein is CASSHGGGGPWQETQYF.

This clonotype has at least ten counts. The chain employs TRBV2 and TRBJ2-6; 7 nucleotides match TRBD2. The J segment lost 0 bases and the V segment lost 6 bases, leaving 11 bases of the junction unmatched. Germline assignment: CDR1 SNHLY and CDR2 FYNNEI. CDR3 length: 18 amino acids. The CDR3 loop reads CASREQASGPSGANVLTF. The CDR3 DNA is TGTGCCAGCAGAGAGCAGGCTAGCGGACCCTCTGGGGCCAACGTCCTGACTTTC.